The rows below give T cell receptor beta chains drawn from one sample of a study of T-cell memory formation after mild COVID-19. TCRdb itself ran the 5' RACE reads through MiXCR, one entry per CDR3 protein. The table lists approximately 150,000 distinct CDR3 sequences, approximately 15% of them singletons. The material sequenced was PBMCs or a T cell subset sorted from them (not recorded which). The receptor set was obtained from an adult woman who had mild COVID-19 (a few samples of this study predate the infection). Cell type and time point are not known. Each CDR3 is given with its conserved first and last residue. D genes are given only for firm matches. Clone size is stated in some rows and not others, as once, few, many or a class when expanded.

clone size	J gene	V gene	D gene	CDR3 DNA	CDR3 protein
.	TRBJ2-7	TRBV3-1	.	TGTGCCAGCAGCCCAGAATGGGGGGTTGCCTCCTACGAGCAGTACTTC	CASSPEWGVASYEQYF
few	TRBJ1-1	TRBV20-1	.	TGCAGTGCTAGAGTCTACAGTCATGGGACTGAAGCTTTCTTT	CSARVYSHGTEAFF
few	TRBJ2-2	TRBV7-9	.	TGTGCCAGCAGCCACTATAACACCGGGGAGCTGTTTTTT	CASSHYNTGELFF
many	TRBJ2-1	TRBV5-6	.	TGTGCCAGCAGAGTCCTGGGGCGGGGGCCCAATGAGCAGTTCTTC	CASRVLGRGPNEQFF
few	TRBJ2-3	TRBV9	.	TGTGCCAGCAGCGTAGACGGTGGGCGTACGCAGTATTTT	CASSVDGGRTQYF
few	TRBJ2-7	TRBV2	.	TGTGCCATACCAGGGGGGACCGAGCAGTACTTC	CAIPGGTEQYF
few	TRBJ2-1	TRBV11-2	.	TGTGCCAGCAGTTCCCCTACTAGCTACAATGAGCAGTTCTTC	CASSSPTSYNEQFF
few	TRBJ2-7	TRBV11-2	TRBD1	TGTGCCAGCAGCTTAAGGACAGGGGGCTTTTCTTACGAGCAGTACTTC	CASSLRTGGFSYEQYF
few	TRBJ2-2	TRBV5-1	.	TGCGCCAGCAGCTTGGTATACGACACCGGGGAGCTGTTTTTT	CASSLVYDTGELFF
few	TRBJ2-1	TRBV3-1	.	TGTGCCAGCAGCCAAGATCGGAATGGAGAGCAGTTCTTC	CASSQDRNGEQFF
.	TRBJ2-5	TRBV7-2	.	TGTGCCAGCAGCTTATATCACGGGCAAGAGACCCAGTACTTC	CASSLYHGQETQYF
many	TRBJ2-3	TRBV7-3	TRBD1	TGTGCCAGCAGCTACTGGGACAGGGGAGGGGTGGGCACAGATACGCAGTATTTT	CASSYWDRGGVGTDTQYF
.	TRBJ2-2	TRBV3-1	TRBD2	TGTGCCAGCAGCCCCCTAGCGGGGGGCTTCGATAACACCGGGGAGCTGTTTTTT	CASSPLAGGFDNTGELFF
.	TRBJ2-3	TRBV24-1	.	TGTGCCACCAGTGACCCCCGCGATACGCAGTATTTT	CATSDPRDTQYF
.	TRBJ2-7	TRBV18	TRBD1	TGTGCCAGCTCACCGGGACAGGGGTTCCACGAGCAGTACTTC	CASSPGQGFHEQYF
.	TRBJ2-7	TRBV7-3	.	TGTGCCAGCAGCTTAGAGACGGGGCCCTACGAGCAGTACTTC	CASSLETGPYEQYF
.	TRBJ2-2	TRBV4-2	TRBD2	TGTGCCAGCAGCCAAGTCCCGGGACTAGGGACCGGGGAGCTGTTTTTT	CASSQVPGLGTGELFF
few	TRBJ1-1	TRBV4-1	.	TGCGCCAGCAGCCAAGATAGGGCAGGCGCTACTGAAGCTTTCTTT	CASSQDRAGATEAFF
few	TRBJ1-2	TRBV29-1	.	TGCAGCGCCGAGGGACCTATTGGACCCTTTTATGGCTACACCTTC	CSAEGPIGPFYGYTF
.	TRBJ1-1	TRBV11-3	.	TGTGCCAGCAGCTTTGGAGGGGCAAGAAATGAAGCTTTCTTT	CASSFGGARNEAFF
few	TRBJ2-2	TRBV5-4	TRBD2	TGTGCCAGCAGCTTCGGCGGGAGGGTAGTCACCGGGGAGCTGTTTTTT	CASSFGGRVVTGELFF